This T cell receptor beta chain is from a study of early T cells in non-severe SARS-CoV-2 infection (dated by TCRdb to the early 2020s). Regarding the research as a whole: Bulk RNA from unsorted whole blood was used for TCR sequencing, so alpha and beta chains could not be paired.

Libraries came from 5' RACE. This sample was sequenced with a NextSeq 500. Unique molecular identifiers were attached to individual cDNA molecules in the TCR library protocol so that sequencing error and PCR bias could be corrected. TCR alpha and beta chains were both sequenced, and the abundances of alpha and beta sequences in each sample were closely correlated with each other. In the authors' own workflow: Decombinator V4 was used to annotate TCR sequences for V gene, J gene and CDR3. TCRs were defined as expanded if a significant change between any two time points was detected under a Poisson model with p below 0.0001. Abundances of TCRs were expressed as counts per million after normalisation to the total number of TCRs sequenced in each sample. MAIT TCRs were defined by TRAV1-2 paired with TRAJ12, TRAJ20 or TRAJ33, and iNKT TCRs by TRAV10 paired with TRAJ18. VDJdb, accessed on 1 November 2021, was searched for TCRs annotated for CMV, EBV and SARS-CoV-2, and TCRs annotated for more than one antigen were excluded. TCRdb reprocessed the public reads (quality trimming at Q25 with fastp, clone calling with MiXCR) and kept in-frame beta chains. Identical CDR3 protein sequences are pooled into one entry, listed with their most common genes and DNA. The V and J calls and clone size are TCRdb's, not the authors'. This sample lists tens of thousands of distinct CDR3 sequences; about 8.6% were detected once. The ten most abundant clones make up roughly an eighth of the sample.

The study was a case-control design nested within a healthcare worker cohort in London, UK, with weekly nasopharyngeal swab PCR tests and blood sampling. Healthcare workers were recruited during the week of the UK lockdown, between 23 and 31 March 2020, and followed weekly for up to about 15 weeks. This clonotype has ten or more counts. It lacks a known antigen. Base qualities are missing; no much larger clone stands one base away. The CDR3 sequence holds 12 residues, the cysteine and phenylalanine included. Of all the DNA, just the CDR3 is kept, 36 bases in frame from base 1. The germline V gene (reference sequence) gives CDR1 as DFQATT and CDR2 as SNEGSKA. Results and caveats for the whole study, not just this receptor: Matching against VDJdb was skewed toward anti-spike CD8 responses, likely underestimated virus-specific expansions, and missed private and CD4 specificities.

The clonotype comes from an adult who was a healthcare worker with PCR-confirmed SARS-CoV-2 infection or an uninfected control (not recorded which). The chain is encoded by TRBV20-1 joined to TRBJ2-3; the D gene is possibly TRBD1 or TRBD2, each agreeing over 5 bases. The material sequenced was whole blood. The CDR3: CATEGLGDTQYF. The sequenced DNA is TGCGCAACCGAGGGGCTGGGAGATACGCAGTATTTT.